A single sample is the source of the 14 T cell receptor beta chains below, sequenced in a study of T-cell memory formation after mild COVID-19. TCRdb independently ran MiXCR on the 5' RACE reads; one entry per CDR3 protein. The sample has 550,000 to 700,000 distinct CDR3 sequences; roughly 17% are singletons. Sample: PBMCs or a T cell subset sorted from them (not recorded which). All receptors come from an adult woman who had mild COVID-19 (a few samples of this study predate the infection). Cell type and time point are not known.

The J gene is TRBJ2-1, the V gene TRBV12-3 or TRBV12-4; no reliable D call. V dropped 3 bases and J dropped 5 bases, with 5 bases sitting between them. The CDR3 spans 12 residues. CDR3 amino acids: CASSFEHNEQFF. In DNA form, the CDR3 reads TGTGCCAGCAGTTTCGAGCACAATGAGCAGTTCTTC.

Only a few counts were recorded for this clonotype. The chain couples TRBV25-1 to TRBJ2-4; D might be TRBD2 (6 bases). Germline values: CDR1 MGHDK, CDR2 SYGVNS. There are 14 residues in the CDR3. V dropped 3 bases and J dropped 8 bases, with 14 bases sitting between them. This CDR3 reads CASSEAGPQDIQYF. For the CDR3, the DNA is TGTGCCAGCAGTGAGGCGGGACCCCAGGACATTCAGTACTTC.

This clonotype has more than one count but fewer than ten. The chain uses TRBV23-1 and TRBJ1-1, with D unclear. TRBV23-1 is identified as an open reading frame with a role that is uncertain. The CDR3 has 14 amino acids. V was clipped by 7 bases and J by 0 bases, with 12 bases between them. The CDR3 sequence: CASKNWIMNTEAFF. CDR3 in DNA: TGCGCCAGCAAAAATTGGATCATGAACACTGAAGCTTTCTTT.

The chain joins TRBV5-1 to TRBJ2-7; 8 positions match TRBD2. Germline loops: CDR1 SGHRS, CDR2 YFSETQ. J lost 0 bases, V lost 4 bases, and 9 bases had no gene match. The CDR3 is 16 amino acids. CDR3 DNA: TGCGCCAGCAGCCGGCAGGCAGCGGGGGCCTCCTACGAGCAGTACTTC. It is translated as CASSRQAAGASYEQYF.

This clonotype was observed a few times. The rearrangement links TRBV28 to TRBJ2-7; perhaps TRBD1 as D (5 bases). CDR1 and CDR2 from the germline V gene are MDHEN and SYDVKM. V lost 4 bases and J 1 base, leaving 17 bases between the germline ends. CDR3 length: 16 amino acids. CDR3 DNA: TGTGCCAGCAGTTCGCCAACAGGAATGTCTTCCTACGAGCAGTACTTC. Translating it yields CASSSPTGMSSYEQYF.

This chain's CDR3 is CASSYGADNEQFF. DNA of the CDR3: TGCGCCAGCAGTTACGGAGCGGACAATGAGCAGTTCTTC. V and J are TRBV5-1 and TRBJ2-1; perhaps TRBD2 as D (5 bases). Germline CDR1 SGHRS, CDR2 YFSETQ. Trimming left V 5 bases short and J 5 bases short, with 11 bases between. The CDR3 loop spans 13 amino acids.

The rearrangement uses TRBV24-1 and TRBJ2-1; tentatively, D is TRBD2 (7 bases). The germline CDR1 and CDR2 sequences are KGHDR and SFDVKD. CDR3 length: 12 residues. The V end was cut by 9 bases, the J end by 4 bases, with 9 bases between. CDR3 DNA sequence: TGTGCCACCCGGGGGGCTTACAATGAGCAGTTCTTC. Residues: CATRGAYNEQFF.

The chain carries TRBV30 and TRBJ1-5; TRBD1 matches 9 bases. V shed 3 bases, J shed 6 bases, and the junction held 3 bases outside the gene matches. The CDR3 loop spans 13 amino acids. The germline CDR1 and CDR2 sequences are GTSNPN and SVGIG (reference sequence). The CDR3 here is CAWRGQGSQPQHF. The CDR3 DNA is TGTGCCTGGAGGGGACAGGGTTCTCAGCCCCAGCATTTT.

This clonotype occurred a few times. V is TRBV6-5 and J is TRBJ1-5; possible D gene TRBD1, 6 bases. In germline, CDR1 is MNHEY, CDR2 SVGAGI. The CDR3 is 14 amino acids. V was pared by 6 bases and J by 9 bases, with 18 bases between. CDR3 DNA sequence: TGTGCCAGCAGCTCCCCAGGGGAAGGGGGGCCCCAGCATTTT. The encoded protein is CASSSPGEGGPQHF.

This clonotype was detected only once. The rearrangement links TRBV5-1 to TRBJ2-5; D might be TRBD1 or TRBD2, each matching 5 bases. V lost 6 bases and J lost 9, with 30 bases in between. Germline CDR1 SGHRS, CDR2 YFSETQ. The CDR3 runs 17 residues. The DNA of the CDR3 is TGCGCCAGCACCACGGGAATGAGTCAGGGCCTGACGAAGGCCCAGTACTTC. Its protein product is CASTTGMSQGLTKAQYF.

This clonotype has a count of ten or more. The CDR3 protein is CASSFSYGEYEQYF. The DNA of the CDR3 is TGCGCCAGCAGCTTCAGTTACGGGGAATACGAGCAGTACTTC. The gene calls are TRBV5-1 and TRBJ2-7, with D perhaps matching TRBD2 (5 bases). The CDR3 runs to 14 residues. The germline V gene has CDR1 SGHRS and CDR2 YFSETQ. V lost 2 bases and J lost 4, with 13 bases in between.

This clonotype was counted between two and nine times. The chain uses TRBV7-2 and TRBJ2-5; 11 positions match TRBD2. The CDR3 runs to 16 residues. Germline CDR1 and CDR2: SGHTA and FQGNSA. Losses at the gene ends were 1 base for V and 4 bases for J; bases not matched to a gene: 5. DNA of the CDR3: TGTGCCAGCAGCTTAGGACTAGCGGGACTTGGAGAGACCCAGTACTTC. It encodes CASSLGLAGLGETQYF.

This clonotype was detected only a few times. The rearrangement uses TRBV19 and TRBJ2-3; the D gene could be TRBD1 or TRBD2 (5 bases each). With 3 bases removed from V and 4 bases from J, the gap between germline ends came to 17 bases. Germline CDR1 and CDR2: LNHDA and SQIVND (reference sequence). The CDR3 covers 16 residues. CDR3 in DNA: TGTGCCAGTAGTATCGGCAACGGGGCGAGGGCAGATACGCAGTATTTT. Protein: CASSIGNGARADTQYF.

This clonotype was seen a few times. The V call is TRBV20-1, the J call TRBJ2-7; TRBD2 agrees at 13 bases. The CDR3 length is 17 residues. The V gene's germline CDR1 is DFQATT and CDR2 SNEGSKA (reference sequence). Unmatched junction bases numbered 16, after V lost 6 bases and J lost 5 bases. CDR3 in amino acids: CSALAGTSGIPYDEQYF. CDR3 DNA sequence: TGCAGTGCCCTCGCCGGGACTAGCGGGATCCCCTACGACGAGCAGTACTTC.